This TCR beta chain stems from a study of blood T cell repertoires in COVID-19. The overall study: COVID-19 samples from acute and convalescent phases originated in the United States, Italy and Spain.

With 4 bases clipped from V and 3 bases from J, the junction kept 10 bases outside the gene matches. The germline V gene encodes CDR1 LGHNA and CDR2 YNFKEQ. The CDR3 extends over 17 amino acids. Participant-reported clinical history was the basis for cohort assignment. The protocol was immunoSEQ multiplex PCR, while the TCRdb copy is restricted to in-frame clones and leaves out a portion. The sample carries around 300,000 clones, roughly 90% recorded once. Sequencing was carried out using PBMCs or T cells enriched from blood (not recorded which). The V and J genes are TRBV4-2 and TRBJ2-5; the match to TRBD2 covers 11 bases. This clonotype was sampled from a middle-aged woman who had recovered from COVID-19. In DNA form, the CDR3 reads TGTGCCAGCAGCCGTAGCGGGGGGGCGTCTCCCGAAGAGACCCAGTACTTC. Its translation is CASSRSGGASPEETQYF.